This entry concerns a single T cell receptor beta chain. Antigen specificity is unknown. This record comes from a study of T cells in localized non-small cell lung cancer. General study points: The highest T cell clonality was in uninvolved adjacent lung, above tumor. Higher blood T cell density went with longer overall survival. Adjacent lung was found to contain a median approximately 52 of the top 100 tumor clones.

Profiled with immunoSEQ multiplex PCR; TCRdb holds only in-frame clones, not every one. This sample carries roughly 17,000 clones, roughly 90% of them seen once, and the ten largest clones take approximately 3.7%. Material: peripheral blood, obtained before any cancer treatment. The TCR was taken from a male donor at least 60 years old with stage II squamous cell lung carcinoma.

This CDR3 is CASTTTGGSYWAPWAQYF. CDR3 nucleotides: TGTGCCAGCACTACGACAGGCGGGAGCTATTGGGCCCCATGGGCCCAGTACTTC. The rearrangement joins TRBV28 to TRBJ2-5; tentatively, D is TRBD2 (7 bases). V lost 7 bases and J 9 bases, leaving 33 bases between the germline ends. CDR3 size: 18 residues. Germline V gene lookup returns CDR1 MDHEN and CDR2 SYDVKM.